Listed below are T cell receptor beta chains from one sample, sequenced in a study of T cell changes during pregnancy in multiple sclerosis. Measured with immunoSEQ multiplex PCR; TCRdb has only the in-frame clones, and not every one. The sample records 75,000 to 95,000 clones, more than 85% being singletons. This specimen consisted of peripheral blood, obtained in the first trimester of pregnancy. These receptors were obtained from a female donor in good health, enrolled as a control in a pregnancy study. The CDR3 runs from the conserved cysteine through the conserved F or W. D genes are given only for firm matches. Size values are once, few and many counts, or a class for expanded clones, and some rows have none.

D gene,clone size,J gene,CDR3 length,V gene,CDR3 protein,CDR3 DNA
-,-,TRBJ1-6,15,TRBV7-2,CASSLGSSYNSPLHF,TGTGCCAGCAGCTTAGGGAGCTCCTATAATTCACCCCTCCACTTT
TRBD2,-,TRBJ2-3,14,TRBV15,CATSGRGGQFTQYF,TGTGCCACCTCCGGGCGGGGGGGCCAATTCACGCAGTATTTT
-,-,TRBJ2-1,13,TRBV28,CASSLGGPSEQFF,TGTGCCAGCAGTTTGGGGGGGCCGAGTGAGCAGTTCTTC
-,-,TRBJ2-1,13,TRBV9,CASSVESTGEQFF,TGTGCCAGCAGCGTAGAGTCTACCGGTGAGCAGTTCTTC
-,-,TRBJ1-2,15,TRBV19,CASNLRTPSYYGYTF,TGTGCCAGCAACCTACGGACACCGAGTTACTATGGCTACACCTTC
-,few,TRBJ2-1,14,TRBV5-4,CASSYGLAYNEQFF,TGTGCCAGCAGTTATGGACTCGCCTACAATGAGCAGTTCTTC
TRBD1,-,TRBJ1-4,16,TRBV4-2,CASSQPSTGVKEKLFF,TGTGCCAGCAGCCAACCCTCGACAGGGGTAAAAGAAAAACTGTTTTTT
-,-,TRBJ2-2,14,TRBV7-6,CASSLGGLTGELFF,TGTGCCAGCAGCTTAGGGGGGCTTACCGGGGAGCTGTTTTTT
-,-,TRBJ1-1,13,TRBV7-2,CASSLDPVTEAFF,TGTGCCAGCAGCTTAGATCCAGTGACTGAAGCTTTCTTT
-,-,TRBJ1-2,14,TRBV5-1,CASSLAREPYGYTF,TGCGCCAGCAGCTTGGCTCGGGAACCCTATGGCTACACCTTC
-,-,TRBJ1-1,14,TRBV4-1,CASSQGGVNTEAFF,TGCGCCAGCAGCCAAGGAGGAGTGAACACTGAAGCTTTCTTT
-,-,TRBJ2-7,15,TRBV7-8,CASSLVRVSPYEQYF,TGTGCCAGCAGCTTAGTAAGAGTTTCCCCCTACGAGCAGTACTTC
TRBD1,-,TRBJ1-2,13,TRBV27,CASSQQGVYGYTF,TGTGCCAGCAGTCAACAGGGGGTCTATGGCTACACCTTC
-,-,TRBJ2-1,13,TRBV6-5,CASSRTVYNEQFF,TGTGCCAGCAGTCGGACTGTTTACAATGAGCAGTTCTTC
-,-,TRBJ2-3,13,TRBV7-7,CASSLGGTDTQYF,TGTGCTAGCAGCTTAGGCGGCACAGATACGCAGTATTTT
-,-,TRBJ1-1,12,TRBV29-1,CSVGGGGTEAFF,TGCAGCGTTGGAGGGGGGGGCACTGAAGCTTTCTTT
-,-,TRBJ2-1,15,TRBV9,CASSVAASSYNEQFF,TGTGCCAGCAGCGTAGCCGCGAGCTCCTACAATGAGCAGTTCTTC
-,-,TRBJ1-1,13,TRBV25-1,CASETGWGTEAFF,TGTGCCAGCGAAACAGGGTGGGGCACTGAAGCTTTCTTT
-,-,TRBJ2-7,12,TRBV7-9,CASSPTRAEQYF,TGTGCCAGCAGCCCAACTAGGGCCGAGCAGTACTTC
TRBD1,-,TRBJ2-7,15,TRBV28,CAIHAGTGGSYEQYF,TGTGCCATCCACGCCGGGACAGGGGGCTCCTACGAGCAGTACTTC
-,-,TRBJ1-5,15,TRBV19,CASSIATHSNQPQHF,TGTGCCAGTAGTATAGCCACACATAGCAATCAGCCCCAGCATTTT
TRBD2,-,TRBJ2-1,15,TRBV5-1,CASSLAGTSFNEQFF,TGCGCCAGCAGCTTGGCCGGGACTAGTTTCAATGAGCAGTTCTTC
TRBD1,-,TRBJ1-2,14,TRBV28,CASSSTGGLYGYTF,TGTGCCAGCAGTTCTACAGGGGGCCTCTATGGCTACACCTTC
-,-,TRBJ2-1,14,TRBV5-5,CASSPLRTYNEQFF,TGTGCCAGCAGCCCTCTGAGGACCTACAATGAGCAGTTCTTC
TRBD1,once,TRBJ1-6,16,TRBV7-2,CASSLHKTGNGSPLHF,TGTGCCAGCAGCTTACATAAGACAGGGAACGGTTCACCCCTCCACTTT
TRBD2,-,TRBJ2-5,17,TRBV5-4,CASSLGGGGAIEETQYF,TGTGCCAGCAGCCTTGGGGGCGGGGGGGCCATCGAAGAGACCCAGTACTTC
TRBD2,-,TRBJ2-3,14,TRBV27,CASSWRGASDTQYF,TGTGCCAGCAGTTGGCGGGGGGCGAGTGATACGCAGTATTTT
-,-,TRBJ2-1,16,TRBV2,CASSRQATSSYNEQFF,TGTGCCAGCAGTAGACAGGCCACTAGCTCCTACAATGAGCAGTTCTTC
-,-,TRBJ1-1,11,TRBV20-1,CSALPNTEAFF,TGCAGTGCCCTCCCGAACACTGAAGCTTTCTTT
-,-,TRBJ1-2,14,TRBV11-3,CASSLGPARRSYTF,TGTGCCAGCAGCTTAGGCCCAGCCAGGAGGAGCTACACCTTC
-,-,TRBJ2-2,12,TRBV7-2,CASSFFAGELFF,TGTGCCAGCAGCTTCTTTGCCGGGGAGCTGTTTTTT
-,-,TRBJ1-1,13,TRBV7-2,CASSHSSGTEAFF,TGTGCCAGCAGCCATTCCTCCGGCACTGAAGCTTTCTTT
-,-,TRBJ1-2,11,TRBV5-6,CASSQLYGYTF,TGTGCCAGCAGCCAACTCTATGGCTACACCTTC
-,-,TRBJ1-6,15,TRBV5-5,CASSLGGTGYSPLHF,TGTGCCAGCAGCTTGGGAGGTACGGGGTATTCACCCCTCCACTTT
-,-,TRBJ1-1,14,TRBV10-1,CASSTGDGNTEAFF,TGCGCCAGCAGTACGGGGGACGGAAACACTGAAGCTTTCTTT
-,-,TRBJ2-6,14,TRBV9,CASSLSSGANVLTF,TGTGCCAGCAGTCTTTCCTCTGGGGCCAACGTCCTGACTTTC
TRBD1,-,TRBJ1-6,16,TRBV7-2,CASSYDPTGRRSPLHF,TGTGCCAGCAGCTATGACCCGACAGGGAGGCGGTCACCCCTCCACTTT
TRBD2,-,TRBJ2-4,16,TRBV5-1,CASSPQTSGRKNIQYF,TGCGCCAGCAGCCCCCAGACTAGCGGGCGCAAAAACATTCAGTACTTC
TRBD1,-,TRBJ1-1,13,TRBV29-1,CSDRQGVVTEAFF,TGCAGCGACCGACAGGGGGTAGTCACTGAAGCTTTCTTT
-,-,TRBJ2-3,11,TRBV30,CAQVTTDTQYF,TGTGCACAAGTTACCACAGATACGCAGTATTTT
-,-,TRBJ2-5,17,TRBV5-1,CASSLGPSAARQETQYF,TGCGCCAGCAGCTTGGGCCCCTCAGCGGCGCGCCAAGAGACCCAGTACTTC
TRBD1,-,TRBJ1-3,16,TRBV4-2,CASSHTTGGSGNTIYF,TGTGCCAGCAGCCACACAACAGGGGGTTCTGGAAACACCATATATTTT
TRBD1,-,TRBJ1-2,15,TRBV18,CASSEGQEILYGYTF,TGTGCCAGCTCAGAAGGACAGGAGATTCTCTATGGCTACACCTTC
TRBD1,-,TRBJ1-2,15,TRBV4-3,CASSQPLTGGIGYTF,TGCGCCAGCAGCCAACCCCTGACAGGGGGAATTGGCTACACCTTC
TRBD1,-,TRBJ2-7,15,TRBV14,CASRRRDRPTYEQYF,TGTGCCAGCAGGCGCCGGGACAGGCCTACCTACGAGCAGTACTTC
-,-,TRBJ1-1,14,TRBV7-9,CASSLEAGLTEAFF,TGTGCCAGCAGCTTAGAAGCAGGGCTCACTGAAGCTTTCTTT
-,-,TRBJ1-6,16,TRBV11-2,CASSLDLRGRNSPLHF,TGTGCCAGCAGCTTAGATCTTAGGGGAAGGAATTCACCCCTCCACTTT
TRBD1,-,TRBJ2-1,16,TRBV4-1,CASSQVGAGGLDEQFF,TGCGCCAGCAGCCAAGTTGGGGCAGGGGGCTTGGATGAGCAGTTCTTC
-,-,TRBJ1-3,12,TRBV29-1,CSVDYSGNTIYF,TGCAGCGTTGATTACTCTGGAAACACCATATATTTT
-,-,TRBJ2-7,11,TRBV28,CASSLEVEQYF,TGTGCCAGCAGTTTGGAGGTCGAGCAGTACTTC
-,-,TRBJ2-2,11,TRBV10-3,CAVEQTGELFF,TGTGCCGTTGAGCAAACCGGGGAGCTGTTTTTT
TRBD2,-,TRBJ2-5,15,TRBV7-9,CASSPIAGGTETQYF,TGTGCCAGCAGCCCCATAGCGGGGGGGACGGAGACCCAGTACTTC
TRBD2,-,TRBJ2-7,14,TRBV29-1,CSVGFSGGAREQYF,TGCAGCGTTGGTTTCAGCGGGGGGGCTCGTGAGCAGTACTTC
TRBD1,-,TRBJ2-6,17,TRBV7-9,CASRPQGSVAGANVLTF,TGTGCCAGCAGACCACAGGGGTCGGTGGCTGGGGCCAACGTCCTGACTTTC
TRBD1,few,TRBJ1-1,16,TRBV6-1,CASSEAAGQGDTEAFF,TGTGCCAGCAGTGAAGCGGCCGGACAGGGCGACACTGAAGCTTTCTTT